The 30 T cell receptor beta chains reported below all come from one sample, sequenced in a study of T cell changes during pregnancy in multiple sclerosis. TCRdb's copy holds only in-frame clones and misses some; the assay was immunoSEQ multiplex PCR. The sample holds roughly 70,000 clones, around nine tenths seen once. The sequencing used peripheral blood, collected in the third trimester of pregnancy. The receptor source for this set is a female donor with multiple sclerosis, enrolled in a pregnancy study.

The rearrangement links TRBV10-3 to TRBJ2-1; TRBD2 agrees at 12 bases. The germline gives CDR1 ENHRY, CDR2 SYGVKD. The CDR3 is 13 amino acids. V shed 9 bases, J shed 9 bases, and the junction held 6 bases outside the gene matches. The CDR3 protein is CAILAGGPGEQFF. The CDR3 DNA reads TGTGCCATTCTAGCGGGAGGGCCTGGTGAGCAGTTCTTC.

The chain has TRBV11-2 and TRBJ2-7, with D possibly TRBD1 on 6 matching bases. The germline V gene has CDR1 SGHAT and CDR2 FQNNGV. The CDR3 consists of 14 residues. Trimming stripped 2 bases from V and 7 bases from J, with 15 bases between. The CDR3 loop is CASSLSNRVMEQYF. The CDR3 nucleotides read TGTGCCAGCAGCTTAAGTAACAGGGTTATGGAGCAGTACTTC.

The genes are TRBV7-2 and TRBJ1-1; TRBD1 is a possible D gene (5 bases). Germline V gives CDR1 SGHTA, CDR2 FQGNSA. Deletions cut 5 bases from V and 5 bases from J, with 18 bases between. The CDR3 is 15 residues long. The chain's CDR3 is CASSPQGREATEAFF. CDR3 in DNA: TGTGCCAGCAGCCCCCAGGGCAGAGAGGCGACTGAAGCTTTCTTT.

The chain is built from TRBV6-5 and TRBJ2-7; D uncertain. Trimming removed 7 bases at V and 3 bases at J, with 16 bases between. This CDR3 spans 14 amino acids. Per the germline V gene, CDR1 is MNHEY and CDR2 is SVGAGI. For the CDR3, the DNA is TGTGCCAGCACCAAACGAGGAGTCTACTACGAGCAGTACTTC. The encoded protein is CASTKRGVYYEQYF.

The CDR3 coding sequence is TGTGCCAGCAGCTCCCGGGACTCATCCTACAATGAGCAGTTCTTC. Residues: CASSSRDSSYNEQFF. This chain connects TRBV11-2 to TRBJ2-1; a possible D gene is TRBD2 (6 bases). The V gene lost 4 bases and the J gene lost 1 base, with 11 bases spanning the gap. Per the germline V gene, CDR1 is SGHAT and CDR2 is FQNNGV. The CDR3 is 15 amino acids.

The V call is TRBV19, the J call TRBJ1-2; D is perhaps TRBD1 (6 bases). Trimming removed 9 bases from V and 2 bases from J, with 13 bases in between. This CDR3 comprises 13 residues. Per the germline V gene, CDR1 is LNHDA and CDR2 is SQIVND (reference sequence). CDR3 loop: CASRLDSNYGYTF. CDR3 nucleotides: TGTGCCAGCCGTTTGGACAGCAACTATGGCTACACCTTC.

The chain joins TRBV14 to TRBJ1-1; no definite D call. Trimming stripped 3 bases from V and 9 bases from J, with 17 bases between. The CDR3 is 14 residues long. The germline V gene encodes CDR1 SGHDN and CDR2 FVKESK. The CDR3 loop is CASSHGPTEVQAFF. CDR3 nucleotide sequence: TGTGCCAGCAGCCACGGTCCTACAGAAGTTCAAGCTTTCTTT.

The rearrangement uses TRBV18 and TRBJ2-2, with a tentative D call TRBD1 (6 bases). The V and J ends lost 5 bases and 0 bases respectively, with 13 bases between them. The V gene's germline CDR1 is KGHSH and CDR2 LQKENI. CDR3 length: 16 residues. The CDR3: CASSSGQPPNTGELFF. In nucleotides, the CDR3 is TGTGCCAGCTCATCCGGACAGCCCCCGAACACCGGGGAGCTGTTTTTT.

The rearrangement uses TRBV28 and TRBJ1-1; possible D gene TRBD1, 6 bases. V lost 6 bases and J lost 7, with 18 bases in between. Germline V CDR1 and CDR2: MDHEN, SYDVKM. This CDR3 is 14 amino acids long. CDR3 region: CASRGGIRTVEAFF. In nucleotides, the CDR3 is TGTGCCAGCAGGGGGGGGATAAGGACAGTTGAAGCTTTCTTT.

The chain employs TRBV7-8 and TRBJ2-7; TRBD2 aligns across 13 bases. The germline V gene encodes CDR1 SGHVS and CDR2 FQNEAQ. V was clipped by 1 base and J by 2 bases; unmatched bases: 14. The CDR3 sequence is 20 residues long. The CDR3 loop is CASSLEGTQLAGGYPYEQYF. CDR3 sequence (DNA): TGTGCCAGCAGCTTAGAGGGGACACAACTAGCGGGAGGGTACCCCTACGAGCAGTACTTC.

The rearrangement joins TRBV6-1 to TRBJ2-5; 10 bases line up with TRBD1. The CDR3 is 15 residues long. The ends lost 4 bases at V and 11 bases at J; junction bases unmatched: 13. The V gene's germline CDR1 is MNHNS and CDR2 SASEGT. The CDR3 sequence is CASSGAGTGEGEQYF. The CDR3 DNA reads TGTGCCAGCAGTGGAGCCGGGACAGGGGAAGGGGAGCAGTACTTC.

This chain joins TRBV18 and TRBJ2-2; D is unclear. Germline V gene data show CDR1 as KGHSH and CDR2 as LQKENI. The CDR3 has 15 amino acids. The V end lost 1 base, the J end lost 6 bases, and 12 bases lay between the germline ends. The CDR3 sequence: CASSPQEGSSGELFF. The CDR3 DNA reads as TGTGCCAGCTCACCACAGGAAGGTAGCTCCGGGGAGCTGTTTTTT.

The chain joins TRBV6-5 to TRBJ1-2; possible D gene TRBD1, 5 bases. The length of the CDR3 is 15 residues. Trimming left V 7 bases short and J 6 bases short, with 21 bases between. The germline V gene has CDR1 MNHEY and CDR2 SVGAGI. CDR3 protein: CASTPNIQAPNGYTF. The CDR3 DNA sequence: TGTGCCAGCACCCCGAACATACAGGCTCCAAATGGCTACACCTTC.

V gene TRBV30 combines with J gene TRBJ1-2; no clear D gene. V dropped 1 base and J dropped 4 bases, with 7 bases sitting between them. This CDR3 has 12 amino acids. Per germline, CDR1 GTSNPN and CDR2 SVGIG (reference sequence). The CDR3 nucleotides are TGTGCCTGGAGTGAAGGAGTCTATGGCTACACCTTC. It translates to CAWSEGVYGYTF.

The chain couples TRBV4-3 to TRBJ1-1; D may be TRBD1 (5 bases). The CDR3 has 14 residues. Germline V gives CDR1 LGHNA, CDR2 YSLEER. V was clipped by 2 bases and J by 6 bases, with 13 bases between them. DNA for the CDR3: TGCGCCAGCAGCCAACTCCAGGGTAGGTCTGAAGCTTTCTTT. It is translated as CASSQLQGRSEAFF.

The sample holds one count of this clone. V usage is TRBV28 and J usage is TRBJ1-5, with TRBD1 matching over 8 bases. Germline CDR1 reads MDHEN; CDR2 reads SYDVKM. This CDR3 has 15 amino acids. V dropped 8 bases and J dropped 6; count of bases not matched to a gene: 12. In DNA form, the CDR3 reads TGTGCCAGCCCCCCGTCGACAGGGGTGACTCAGCCCCAGCATTTT. As protein: CASPPSTGVTQPQHF.

The rearrangement links TRBV30 to TRBJ1-2; D call uncertain. The CDR3 has 13 residues. Germline V gives CDR1 GTSNPN, CDR2 SVGIG (reference sequence). V was shortened by 6 bases and J by 2 bases, with 13 bases between the two germline ends. DNA of the CDR3: TGTGCCTGTCAATTACAGAGAAACTATGGCTACACCTTC. Translation gives CACQLQRNYGYTF.

The chain couples TRBV27 to TRBJ2-1; TRBD2 aligns across 9 bases. Trimming removed 1 base from V and 7 bases from J; junction bases left unmatched: 8. The CDR3 runs 16 residues. From germline, CDR1 is MNHEY and CDR2 SMNVEV (reference sequence). The CDR3 here is CASSLWPGLAGNEQFF. CDR3 bases: TGTGCCAGCAGTTTATGGCCCGGGCTAGCGGGGAATGAGCAGTTCTTC.

In DNA, the CDR3 is TGTGCCATCGGGGCGGGGGTAGAAAAGAACACTGAAGCTTTCTTT. As protein: CAIGAGVEKNTEAFF. The V and J genes are TRBV28 and TRBJ1-1, with TRBD1 as a possible D gene (5 bases). The germline V gene has CDR1 MDHEN and CDR2 SYDVKM. Deletions cut 10 bases from V and 1 base from J, with 19 bases between. This CDR3 is built from 15 residues.

The gene calls are TRBV9 and TRBJ1-2; D is undetermined. The length of the CDR3 is 12 residues. Deletions cut 3 bases from V and 7 bases from J, with 10 bases between. Germline V lookup: CDR1 SGDLS, CDR2 YYNGEE. The CDR3 loop is CASSAQDSGYTF. CDR3 DNA: TGTGCCAGCAGCGCCCAGGATTCTGGCTACACCTTC.

V is TRBV2 and J is TRBJ1-2; D not resolved. V was trimmed by 5 bases and J by 5 bases, leaving 6 bases between them. Germline values: CDR1 SNHLY, CDR2 FYNNEI. This CDR3 spans 11 amino acids. The CDR3 DNA follows: TGTGCCAGCAGTCTAGAGTATGGCTACACCTTC. Amino acids: CASSLEYGYTF.

The chain employs TRBV4-1 and TRBJ2-7; possible D gene TRBD2, 5 bases. Between the trimmed V and J ends, which lost 1 base and 2 bases, there was a span of 12 bases. This CDR3 has 15 amino acids. Germline V gene data show CDR1 as MGHRA and CDR2 as YSYEKL. The CDR3 nucleotides are TGCGCCAGCAGCCAAGGGCATTCCGGGGCCTACGAGCAGTACTTC. The encoded protein is CASSQGHSGAYEQYF.

The gene calls are TRBV7-2 and TRBJ2-1, with D possibly being TRBD2 (6 bases). The CDR3 is 13 amino acids. The germline V gene has CDR1 SGHTA and CDR2 FQGNSA. Trimming took 9 bases from V and 8 from J, leaving 17 bases between them. CDR3 coding DNA: TGTGCCAGTTTGACTAGGGCTAATCATGAGCAGTTCTTC. Translation: CASLTRANHEQFF.

The V and J genes are TRBV7-2 and TRBJ2-1; TRBD2 matches at 9 bases. Germline lookup yields CDR1 SGHTA and CDR2 FQGNSA. V shed 2 bases and J 3 bases; nucleotides not matched to a gene: 8. The CDR3 runs 17 residues. CDR3 sequence reads: CASSLPASGENYNEQFF. CDR3 nucleotide sequence: TGTGCCAGCAGCTTACCGGCTAGCGGGGAAAACTACAATGAGCAGTTCTTC.

The V call is TRBV30, the J call TRBJ2-5; the D gene is possibly TRBD2 (6 bases). The CDR3 extends over 16 amino acids. The V gene's germline CDR1 is GTSNPN and CDR2 SVGIG (reference sequence). Trimming cost V 2 bases and J 4 bases, with 20 bases left between them. The CDR3 sequence is CAWSPIKGTWGETQYF. CDR3 bases: TGTGCCTGGAGTCCTATAAAAGGGACTTGGGGAGAGACCCAGTACTTC.

This chain links TRBV7-2 with TRBJ1-2; D may be TRBD1 (6 bases). Germline loops: CDR1 SGHTA, CDR2 FQGNSA. V was cut by 1 base and J by 7 bases, with 19 bases left in between. There are 16 residues in the CDR3. CDR3 amino acids: CASSLDSWTVVSGYTF. The CDR3, as DNA: TGTGCCAGCAGCTTAGATTCTTGGACAGTAGTGTCTGGCTACACCTTC.

The rearrangement uses TRBV5-1 and TRBJ1-1, with TRBD1 as a possible D gene (5 bases). The CDR3 length is 15 residues. Germline CDR1 SGHRS, CDR2 YFSETQ. Trimming took 4 bases from V and 0 from J, leaving 13 bases between them. This CDR3 reads CASSHHDRVNTEAFF. The CDR3 nucleotides read TGCGCCAGCAGCCATCACGACAGAGTGAACACTGAAGCTTTCTTT.

The chain employs TRBV27 and TRBJ2-1; possible D gene TRBD2, 6 bases. Per germline, CDR1 MNHEY and CDR2 SMNVEV (reference sequence). This CDR3 has 13 amino acids. With 11 bases removed from V and 4 bases from J, the gap between germline ends came to 15 bases. The CDR3 here is CASWGVTYNEQFF. In nucleotides, the CDR3 is TGTGCCTCCTGGGGGGTGACATACAATGAGCAGTTCTTC.

The chain uses TRBV2 and TRBJ1-1; 9 nucleotides line up with TRBD1. Germline loops: CDR1 SNHLY, CDR2 FYNNEI. The CDR3 has 14 residues. With V trimmed by 6 bases and J by 2 bases, 4 bases remained unmatched. The DNA of the CDR3 is TGTGCCAGCAGCACGACAGGGGGAAACACTGAAGCTTTCTTT. Protein: CASSTTGGNTEAFF.

The V gene is TRBV11-2, the J gene TRBJ1-1; possible D gene TRBD1, 5 bases. This CDR3 is built from 15 residues. Germline CDR1 reads SGHAT; CDR2 reads FQNNGV. V was shortened by 0 bases and J by 5 bases, with 13 bases between the two germline ends. In nucleotides, the CDR3 is TGTGCCAGCAGCTTAGAATCGAGCCAGGGAACTGAAGCTTTCTTT. This encodes CASSLESSQGTEAFF. Full variable domain (rest looked up from reference TRBV11-2 and TRBJ1-1): EAGVAQSPRYKIIEKRQSVAFWCNPISGHATLYWYQQILGQGPKLLIQFQNNGVVDDSQLPKDRFSAERLKGVDSTLKIQPAKLEDSAVYLCASSLESSQGTEAFFGQGTRLTVV.